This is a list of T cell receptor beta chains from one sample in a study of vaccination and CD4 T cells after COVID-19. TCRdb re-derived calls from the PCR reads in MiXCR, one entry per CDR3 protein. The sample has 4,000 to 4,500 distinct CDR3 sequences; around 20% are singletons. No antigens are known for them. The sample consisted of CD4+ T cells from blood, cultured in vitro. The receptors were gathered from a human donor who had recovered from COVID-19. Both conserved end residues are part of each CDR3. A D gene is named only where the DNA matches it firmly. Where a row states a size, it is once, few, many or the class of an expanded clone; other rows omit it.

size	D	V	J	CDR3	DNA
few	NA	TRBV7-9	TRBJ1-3	CASSPRMGRGSGNTIYF	TGTGCCAGCAGCCCCCGGATGGGCAGGGGTTCTGGAAACACCATATATTTT
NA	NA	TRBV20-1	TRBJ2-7	CSARGLLGEQYF	TGCAGTGCTAGAGGACTATTGGGCGAGCAGTACTTC
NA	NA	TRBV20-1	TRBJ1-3	CSALGGPHSGNTIYF	TGCAGTGCCCTCGGTGGCCCGCACAGCGGAAACACCATATATTTT
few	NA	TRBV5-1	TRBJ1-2	CASSLVGVESGYTF	TGCGCCAGCAGCTTGGTCGGCGTGGAAAGTGGCTACACCTTC
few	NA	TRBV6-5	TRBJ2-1	CASSYSGGGAYNEQFF	TGTGCCAGCAGTTACTCGGGTGGGGGGGCGTACAATGAGCAGTTCTTC
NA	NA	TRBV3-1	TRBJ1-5	CASSPGLRNQPQHF	TGTGCCAGCAGCCCTGGACTGCGCAATCAGCCCCAGCATTTT
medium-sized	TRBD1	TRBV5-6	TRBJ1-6	CASSLGTGSHSPLHF	TGTGCCAGCAGCTTGGGGACAGGGTCGCATTCACCCCTCCACTTT
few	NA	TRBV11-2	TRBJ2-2	CASSERTLANTGELFF	TGTGCCAGCAGCGAGCGGACACTGGCGAACACCGGGGAGCTGTTTTTT
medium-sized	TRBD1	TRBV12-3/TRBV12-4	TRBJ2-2	CASSLDRTGRTGELFF	TGTGCCAGCAGTTTAGATAGGACAGGGAGGACCGGGGAGCTGTTTTTT
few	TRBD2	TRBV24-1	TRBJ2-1	CATSDPGLAGGNEQFF	TGTGCCACCAGTGATCCCGGACTAGCGGGGGGAAATGAGCAGTTCTTC
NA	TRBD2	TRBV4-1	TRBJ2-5	CASSQDGGGGETQYF	TGCGCCAGCAGCCAAGATGGGGGGGGAGGAGAGACCCAGTACTTC
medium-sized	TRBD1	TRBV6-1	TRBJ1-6	CASVTRDRGFGSPLHF	TGTGCCAGCGTAACCCGGGACAGGGGGTTCGGTTCACCCCTCCACTTT
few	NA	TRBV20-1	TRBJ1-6	CSARGRDSPLHF	TGCAGTGCTAGAGGCCGCGATTCACCCCTCCACTTT
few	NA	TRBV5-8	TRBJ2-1	CASIRGPRVSYEQFF	TGTGCCAGCATTAGGGGACCTCGCGTATCGTATGAGCAGTTCTTC
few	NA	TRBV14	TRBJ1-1	CASSPRVRGAFF	TGTGCCAGCAGCCCACGAGTTCGGGGGGCTTTCTTT
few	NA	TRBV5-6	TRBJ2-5	CASSDNLRDLFGSQYF	TGTGCCAGCAGCGACAACCTCCGGGACCTCTTTGGGTCCCAGTACTTC
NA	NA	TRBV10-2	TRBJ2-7	CASSAGEAAYEQYF	TGCGCCAGCAGTGCAGGGGAGGCAGCCTACGAGCAGTACTTC
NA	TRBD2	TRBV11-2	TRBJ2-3	CASSTLAGGGDTQYF	TGTGCCAGCAGTACACTAGCGGGGGGGGGAGATACGCAGTATTTT
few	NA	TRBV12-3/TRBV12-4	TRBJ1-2	CASSSGAYGYTF	TGTGCCAGCAGTTCAGGGGCATATGGCTACACCTTC
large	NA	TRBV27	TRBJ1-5	CASSSKGLNQPQHF	TGTGCCAGCAGTTCAAAAGGGCTCAATCAGCCCCAGCATTTT
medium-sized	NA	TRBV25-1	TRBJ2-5	CASSRRSGETQYF	TGTGCCAGCAGCCGGAGATCGGGGGAGACCCAGTACTTC
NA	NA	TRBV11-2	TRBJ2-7	CASSLTGTTFAEQYF	TGTGCCAGCAGCTTAACCGGGACGACTTTCGCCGAGCAGTACTTC
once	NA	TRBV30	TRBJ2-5	CAWSSQETQYF	TGTGCCTGGAGTTCGCAAGAGACCCAGTACTTC
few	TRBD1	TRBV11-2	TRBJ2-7	CASSLRQGGSYEQYF	TGTGCCAGCAGCTTAAGACAGGGTGGGAGCTACGAGCAGTACTTC
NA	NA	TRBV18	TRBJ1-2	CASSPGANYGYTF	TGTGCCAGCTCACCGGGGGCGAACTATGGCTACACCTTC
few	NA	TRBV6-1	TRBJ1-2	CASSEARAGGYTF	TGTGCCAGCAGTGAAGCCCGGGCAGGGGGCTACACCTTC
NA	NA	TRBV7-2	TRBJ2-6	CASSLGGDGNSGANVLTF	TGTGCCAGCAGCTTAGGGGGGGACGGAAACTCTGGGGCCAACGTCCTGACTTTC
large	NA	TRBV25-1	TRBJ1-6	CASSGQGNSPLHF	TGTGCCAGCAGTGGGCAGGGAAATTCACCCCTCCACTTT
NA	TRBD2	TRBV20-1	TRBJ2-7	CSARVGGAPYERYF	TGCAGTGCTAGAGTCGGGGGGGCCCCCTACGAGCGGTACTTC
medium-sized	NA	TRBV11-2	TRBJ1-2	CASSLEAGYGYTF	TGTGCCAGCAGCTTAGAGGCTGGCTATGGCTACACCTTC
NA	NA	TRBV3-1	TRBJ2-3	CASSQFDDTQYF	TGTGCCAGCAGCCAATTCGACGATACGCAGTATTTT
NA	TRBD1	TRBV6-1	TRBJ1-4	CASSAGQGFPETNEKLFF	TGTGCCAGCAGCGCCGGACAGGGTTTCCCGGAAACTAATGAAAAACTGTTTTTT
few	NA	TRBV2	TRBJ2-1	CASMLRVYNEQFF	TGTGCCAGCATGCTCAGGGTCTACAATGAGCAGTTCTTC
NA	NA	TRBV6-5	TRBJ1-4	CASSYIPPGRGDEKLFF	TGTGCCAGCAGTTATATCCCCCCGGGTAGGGGAGATGAAAAACTGTTTTTT
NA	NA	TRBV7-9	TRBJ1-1	CASSLGGPNTEAFF	TGTGCCAGCAGCTTAGGAGGCCCGAACACTGAAGCTTTCTTT
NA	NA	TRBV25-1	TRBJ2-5	CASNRRSGEAQYF	TGTGCCAGCAACCGGAGATCTGGAGAGGCCCAGTACTTC
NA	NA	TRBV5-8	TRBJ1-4	CASSFGQHEKLFF	TGTGCCAGCAGCTTCGGGCAGCATGAAAAACTGTTTTTT
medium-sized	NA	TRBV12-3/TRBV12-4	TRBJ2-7	CASSPGATYEQYF	TGTGCCAGCAGCCCCGGGGCCACCTACGAGCAGTACTTC
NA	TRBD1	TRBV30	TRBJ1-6	CASLTGYNSPLHF	TGTGCCTCGCTGACAGGGTATAATTCACCCCTCCACTTT
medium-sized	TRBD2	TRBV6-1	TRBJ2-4	CASRGTRGDIQYF	TGTGCCAGCAGGGGGACTAGGGGGGACATTCAGTACTTC
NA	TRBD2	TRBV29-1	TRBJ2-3	CSVGEGTDTQYF	TGCAGCGTTGGGGAGGGAACAGATACGCAGTATTTT
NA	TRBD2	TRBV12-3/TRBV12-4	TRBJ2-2	CASSLSGAGELFF	TGTGCCAGCAGTTTAAGCGGGGCCGGGGAGCTGTTTTTT
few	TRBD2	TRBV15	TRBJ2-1	CATDRGGGGSYNEQFF	TGTGCCACCGACCGGGGTGGGGGGGGTTCCTACAATGAGCAGTTCTTC
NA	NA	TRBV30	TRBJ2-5	CAWSVHTGGSETQYF	TGTGCCTGGAGTGTACATACTGGGGGGTCGGAGACCCAGTACTTC
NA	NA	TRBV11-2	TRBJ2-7	CASGLTGTTFAEQYF	TGTGCCAGCGGCTTAACCGGGACGACTTTCGCCGAGCAGTACTTC
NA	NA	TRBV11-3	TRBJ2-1	CASSLGRGMGYNEQFF	TGTGCCAGCAGCTTAGGCCGGGGCATGGGGTACAATGAGCAGTTCTTC
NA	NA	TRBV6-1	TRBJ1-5	CASSSTGRGGNQPQHF	TGTGCCAGCAGCTCCACAGGGAGGGGTGGCAATCAGCCCCAGCATTTT
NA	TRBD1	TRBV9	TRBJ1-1	CASSRQGATLNTEAFF	TGTGCCAGCAGCAGACAGGGGGCTACCCTGAACACTGAAGCTTTCTTT
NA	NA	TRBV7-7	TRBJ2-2	CASSLGSTGNTGELFF	TGTGCTAGCAGCTTGGGGTCCACAGGGAACACCGGGGAGCTGTTTTTT
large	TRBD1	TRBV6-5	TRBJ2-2	CASSSPGGWGGELFF	TGTGCCAGCAGTTCACCAGGGGGTTGGGGCGGGGAGCTGTTTTTT
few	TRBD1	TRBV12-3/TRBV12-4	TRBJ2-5	CASSNRGAETQYF	TGTGCCAGCAGCAACAGGGGGGCTGAGACCCAGTACTTC
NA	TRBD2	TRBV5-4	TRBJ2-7	CASSLKRGDTYEQYF	TGTGCCAGCAGCTTAAAGCGGGGGGATACCTACGAGCAGTACTTC
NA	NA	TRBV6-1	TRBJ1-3	CASSATIMGGFSGNTIYF	TGTGCCAGCAGTGCCACTATCATGGGGGGTTTCTCTGGAAACACCATATATTTT
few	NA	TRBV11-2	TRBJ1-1	CAKGYGVTVQNTEAFF	TGTGCCAAGGGCTACGGGGTTACAGTACAGAACACTGAAGCTTTCTTT
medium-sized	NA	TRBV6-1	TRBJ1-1	CAARPQQGGTEAFF	TGTGCCGCCCGCCCCCAACAGGGAGGTACTGAAGCTTTCTTT
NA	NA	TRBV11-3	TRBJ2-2	CASSFSSNTGELFF	TGTGCCAGCAGCTTTTCCTCGAACACCGGGGAGCTGTTTTTT
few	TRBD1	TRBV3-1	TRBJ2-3	CASSQGVGQGRADTQYF	TGTGCCAGCAGCCAAGGAGTAGGACAGGGAAGGGCAGATACGCAGTATTTT
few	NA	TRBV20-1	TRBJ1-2	CSGAGQGDYGYTF	TGCAGTGGAGCAGGCCAAGGGGACTATGGCTACACCTTC
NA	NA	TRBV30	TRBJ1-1	CAWKEGVNTEAFF	TGTGCCTGGAAGGAAGGGGTTAACACTGAAGCTTTCTTT